This TCR beta chain was recorded in a study of graft-versus-host responses after intestinal transplantation (dated by TCRdb to about 2021). At the level of the whole study: Recipients received multivisceral, liver-intestinal, or isolated intestinal transplants. All recipients received anti-thymocyte globulin induction followed by maintenance tacrolimus and steroids for around 3 years. After intestinal transplantation, graft-versus-host and host-versus-graft alloreactive T cell clones were followed in the graft, circulation and bone marrow using bulk TCR-beta CDR3 sequencing. To identify alloreactive clones, pre-transplant mixed lymphocyte reaction products were sequenced and then compared with unstimulated pre-transplant donor and recipient T cells. The cohort enrolled about two dozen intestinal transplant recipients including one retransplant, and a few patients lacking pretransplant specimens were excluded. Donor T cell macrochimerism was defined as a peak of at least 4% donor T cells among recipient peripheral blood mononuclear cells. Instead of going to the commercial service, samples from a few later patients were sequenced in-house on an Illumina MiSeq and processed with MiXCR.

The junction shows trimming of 10 bases on V and 2 bases on J, and the gene matches do not reach 10 bases of it. Looking up the germline V gene yields CDR1 MNHNS and CDR2 SASEGT. From its cysteine to its phenylalanine, the CDR3 spans 15 amino acids. Of the read, only the CDR3 DNA is kept; its 45 bases are in frame from base 1. Library creation used the immunoSEQ multiplex PCR assay. For most patients, genomic DNA was isolated using the Qiagen DNeasy Blood and Tissue Kit and was shipped frozen to Adaptive Biotechnologies for TCR sequencing. High-throughput TCR-beta CDR3 sequencing of genomic DNA from most patients was performed by Adaptive Biotechnologies. As for how the authors treated the data: Adaptive's ImmunoSEQ software supplied the TCR sequencing data for 18 patients, while MiXCR and VDJtools were used to process three other patients. To correct CD4 versus CD8 sorting errors, any sequence found in both subsets at a frequency ratio below 5:1 was removed. CDR3 nucleotide sequences shared between donor and recipient were removed because the origin of such sequences could not be assigned. Alloreactive clones required at least 2-fold expansion over unstimulated cells and minimum CFSE-low frequency of 0.002% (template counts) or 0.001% (read counts). Clones were considered mappable if detected in sequenced pre-transplant spleen, lymph node, or MLR CFSE-low populations of the donor or recipient. The cumulative frequency of alloreactive clones was calculated as a percentage of all sequences, weighted by copy number. Here the immuneACCESS table is served through TCRdb, limited to in-frame sequences with V and J called. Missing clones are a known gap in these copies; in checked studies unresolved V genes cover under half, and the rest lacks a known reason. D and trimming were read from the DNA, whereas the V and J calls and clone size are those reported in that table. Across this sample there are approximately 80,000 clones, with about 89% seen only once. 0.34% of the sample is taken by the ten largest.

General findings and caveats noted by the study authors: Conclusions were limited by the relatively low number and heterogeneity of intestinal transplant patients. GvH clones were found in recipient bone marrow, and some of the GvH clones appeared earlier in ileal mucosa or blood, which is consistent with an intestinal mucosal origin. Early after transplant, peak levels of circulating GvH clones were found to be associated with declines in HvG clones. In the allografts of patients with donor T cell macrochimerism, GvH to HvG T cell clonal ratios were high.

On this clone: What this receptor recognizes is not known. No base-level quality is on record; no much larger clone is a single base apart.

What this sample's time point label stands for: cells obtained before transplantation from donor or recipient. CD3+CD4+ and CD3+CD8+ populations were FACS-sorted from unstimulated pre-transplant donor and recipient cells taken from spleen or lymph nodes. The clonotype was recovered from a human donor who received an intestinal transplant. Sequenced here: unstimulated CD4+ T cells sorted from spleen or lymph node cells, sampled before intestinal transplant. The rearranged segments are TRBV6-1 and TRBJ2-3, and TRBD2 matches 9 of the central bases. CDR3 protein: CATQTGTSPTDTQYF. Here is the DNA: TGTGCCACCCAGACCGGGACTAGCCCCACAGATACGCAGTATTTT.